What follows describes a single TCR beta chain. Its target is unknown. This sample stems from a study of cytomegalovirus exposure and HLA in healthy donors. General study results and limits: Being productive about 90% or about 30% of the time was typical of most TCR beta V segments in an earlier analysis. For most subjects, TCR beta sequences were reported to predict HLA-A and HLA-B alleles with accuracy.

13 Jbeta primers and 60 Vbeta primers were used for the PCR. The table came from immunoSEQ multiplex PCR; TCRdb's copy has only in-frame clones and leaves some out. This sample's clone table lists 95,000 to 150,000 clones. The V end lost 5 bases, the J end lost 5 bases, and 15 bases lay between the germline ends. Germline V gives CDR1 SGHAT, CDR2 FQNNGV. This CDR3 region has 14 residues. The chain has TRBV11-2 and TRBJ1-2, with D perhaps matching TRBD1 (6 bases). The clonotype comes from a man younger than 30 in good health and CMV-seronegative. The sample was PBMCs. CDR3: CASSTPRTEYGYTF. The CDR3 region has the DNA TGTGCCAGCAGCACCCCCCGGACAGAATATGGCTACACCTTC. Full variable domain (remainder filled in from reference TRBV11-2 and TRBJ1-2): EAGVAQSPRYKIIEKRQSVAFWCNPISGHATLYWYQQILGQGPKLLIQFQNNGVVDDSQLPKDRFSAERLKGVDSTLKIQPAKLEDSAVYLCASSTPRTEYGYTFGSGTRLTVV.